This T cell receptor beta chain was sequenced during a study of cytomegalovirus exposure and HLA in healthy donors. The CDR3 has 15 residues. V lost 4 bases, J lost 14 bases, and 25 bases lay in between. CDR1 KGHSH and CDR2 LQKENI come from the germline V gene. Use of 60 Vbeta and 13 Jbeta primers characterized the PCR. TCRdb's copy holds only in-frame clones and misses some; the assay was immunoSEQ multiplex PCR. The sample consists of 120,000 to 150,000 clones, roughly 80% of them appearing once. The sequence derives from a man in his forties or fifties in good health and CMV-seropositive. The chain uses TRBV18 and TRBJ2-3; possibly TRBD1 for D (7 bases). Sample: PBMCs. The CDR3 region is CASSQLDRNGGLPYF. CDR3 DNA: TGTGCCAGCTCACAACTGGACAGGAACGGGGGCTTACCGTATTTT.